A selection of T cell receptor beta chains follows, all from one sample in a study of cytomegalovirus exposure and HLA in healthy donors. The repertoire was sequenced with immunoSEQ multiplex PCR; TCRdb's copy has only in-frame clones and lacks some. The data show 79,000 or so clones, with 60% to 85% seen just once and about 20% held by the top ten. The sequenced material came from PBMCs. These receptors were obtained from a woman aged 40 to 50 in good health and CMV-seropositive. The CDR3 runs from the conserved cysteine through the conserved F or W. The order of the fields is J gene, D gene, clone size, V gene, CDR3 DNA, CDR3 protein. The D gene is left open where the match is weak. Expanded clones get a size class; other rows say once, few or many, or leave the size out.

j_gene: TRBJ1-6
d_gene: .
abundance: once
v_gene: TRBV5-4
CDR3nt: TGTGCCAGCAGCTTTGGGGGGAATAGGGCGTCCTATAATTCACCCCTCCACTTT
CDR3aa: CASSFGGNRASYNSPLHF

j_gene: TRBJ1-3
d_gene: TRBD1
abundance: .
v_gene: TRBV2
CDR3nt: TGTGCCTACAACTCAGGGGGATTTGGAAACACCATATATTTT
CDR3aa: CAYNSGGFGNTIYF

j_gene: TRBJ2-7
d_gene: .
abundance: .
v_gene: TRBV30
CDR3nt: TGTGCCTGGGGGAGCTCCTACGAGCAGTACTTC
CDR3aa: CAWGSSYEQYF

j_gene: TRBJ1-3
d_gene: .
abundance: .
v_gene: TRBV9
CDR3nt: TGTGCCAGCAGCGTATTCGACAGGTCCTCCTCTGGAAACACCATATATTTT
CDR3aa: CASSVFDRSSSGNTIYF

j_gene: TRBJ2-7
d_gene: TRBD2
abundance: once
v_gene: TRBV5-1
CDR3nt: TGCGCCAGCAGCTCCGGACTAGCGGGAGGGGAGCAGTACTTC
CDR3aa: CASSSGLAGGEQYF

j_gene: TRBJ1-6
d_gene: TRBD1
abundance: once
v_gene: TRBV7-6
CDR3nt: TGTGCCAGCAGCTTAGGTGGGGGACAGGGGTCGCCACCCCTCCACTTT
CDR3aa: CASSLGGGQGSPPLHF

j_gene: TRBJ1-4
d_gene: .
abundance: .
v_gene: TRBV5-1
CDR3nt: TGCGCCAGCAGCTTGGACACAACTAATGAAAAACTGTTTTTT
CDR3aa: CASSLDTTNEKLFF

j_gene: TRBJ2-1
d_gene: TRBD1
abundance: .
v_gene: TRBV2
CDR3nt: TGTGCCAGCAGGGGACAGGGGATAAGTGAGCAGTTCTTC
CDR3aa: CASRGQGISEQFF

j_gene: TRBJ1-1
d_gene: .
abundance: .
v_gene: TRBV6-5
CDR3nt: TGTGCCAGCAGTTCTCCGGGGGGGGAAGCTTTCTTT
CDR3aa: CASSSPGGEAFF

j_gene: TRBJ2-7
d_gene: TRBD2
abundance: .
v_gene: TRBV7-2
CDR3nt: TGTGCCAGCAGCCCGGGGGGTTGGGACGAGCAGTACTTC
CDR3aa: CASSPGGWDEQYF

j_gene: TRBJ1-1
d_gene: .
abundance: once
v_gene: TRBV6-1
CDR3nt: TGTGCCAGCAGTGTTGAGGGAATGAACACTGAAGCTTTCTTT
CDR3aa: CASSVEGMNTEAFF

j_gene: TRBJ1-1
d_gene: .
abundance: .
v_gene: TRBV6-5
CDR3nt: TGTGCCAGCAGGCAGCAGGAATATCGTGAAGCTTTCTTT
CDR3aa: CASRQQEYREAFF

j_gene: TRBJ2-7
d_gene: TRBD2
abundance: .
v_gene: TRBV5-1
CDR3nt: TGCGCCAGCAGCTTGGGGGGCGGGGGGGATTACGAGCAGTACTTC
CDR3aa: CASSLGGGGDYEQYF

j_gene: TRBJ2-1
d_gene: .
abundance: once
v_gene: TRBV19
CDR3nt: TGTGCCAGTAGTTCCATTCAGGGTACCGGCTCCTACAATGAGCAGTTCTTC
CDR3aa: CASSSIQGTGSYNEQFF

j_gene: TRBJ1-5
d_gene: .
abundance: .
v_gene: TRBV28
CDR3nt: TGTGCCAGCAGCCTACGGAGGCTTAGCAATCAGCCCCAGCATTTT
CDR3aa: CASSLRRLSNQPQHF

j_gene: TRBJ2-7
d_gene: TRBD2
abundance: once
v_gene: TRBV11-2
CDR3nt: TGTGCCAGCAGCTTAGGGACTAGGAGCTCCTACGAGCAGTACTTC
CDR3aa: CASSLGTRSSYEQYF

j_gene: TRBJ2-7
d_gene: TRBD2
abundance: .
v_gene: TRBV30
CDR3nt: TGTGCCTGGAGTGGGATTGCGGGAGATCTCTCCTACGAGCAGTACTTC
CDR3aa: CAWSGIAGDLSYEQYF

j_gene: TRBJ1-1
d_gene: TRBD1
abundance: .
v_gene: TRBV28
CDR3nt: TGTGCCAGCAGTGACAGGGGGCTAGGACCCCTAAACCGGGCTTTCTTT
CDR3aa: CASSDRGLGPLNRAFF

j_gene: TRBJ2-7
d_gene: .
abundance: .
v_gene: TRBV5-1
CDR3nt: TGCGCCAGCAGCTTGGCAGTCGACGGAGGAGGCGGGTACGAGCAGTACTTC
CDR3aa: CASSLAVDGGGGYEQYF